This is a list of T cell receptor beta chains from one sample in a study of molecular identifiers for immune sequencing clone quantification. TCRdb recomputed calls from the PCR reads with MiXCR, one row per CDR3 protein. The table has 600,000 to 650,000 distinct CDR3 sequences, 20% seen once; the top ten hold 0.7% to 1%. The sequenced sample was naive CD8+ T cells from blood, with Jurkat cell RNA spiked in. The receptor set was obtained from a human donor in good health. Some libraries in this study had Jurkat cell RNA spiked in. Both conserved end residues are part of each CDR3. D genes are given only for firm matches. Part of the rows lack a size; the others show once, few, many or a class for expanded clones.

cdr3_nt: TGTGCCAGCAGCTCGGGACAGGTTAGCACAGATACGCAGTATTTT; cdr3_aa: CASSSGQVSTDTQYF; d_call: TRBD1; j_call: TRBJ2-3; v_call: TRBV12-3/TRBV12-4; clone_size: many
cdr3_nt: TGTGCCAGCAGCCAGGACGGCCATCAGGTTGTTTTT; cdr3_aa: CASSQDGHQVVF; d_call: .; j_call: TRBJ1-4; v_call: TRBV4-2; clone_size: .
cdr3_nt: TGTGCCAGCAGCCCCAGGGACCGACAAGAGACCCAGTACTTC; cdr3_aa: CASSPRDRQETQYF; d_call: .; j_call: TRBJ2-5; v_call: TRBV7-2; clone_size: many
cdr3_nt: TGTGCCTGGACCCTGACAGGGCGCTCCTACGAGCAGTACTTC; cdr3_aa: CAWTLTGRSYEQYF; d_call: TRBD1; j_call: TRBJ2-7; v_call: TRBV30; clone_size: many
cdr3_nt: TGCAGTGCTAGAGAGGTAGCGGGAGAGGTTACGCAGTATTTT; cdr3_aa: CSAREVAGEVTQYF; d_call: TRBD2; j_call: TRBJ2-3; v_call: TRBV20-1; clone_size: many
cdr3_nt: TGTGCCAGCTCACGAGGGACAGGAGTTCCCTACGAGCAGTACTTC; cdr3_aa: CASSRGTGVPYEQYF; d_call: TRBD1; j_call: TRBJ2-7; v_call: TRBV18; clone_size: .
cdr3_nt: TGTGCCAGCAGTCACGGCCAGCCGCTGTACTCTGGAAACACCATATATTTT; cdr3_aa: CASSHGQPLYSGNTIYF; d_call: .; j_call: TRBJ1-3; v_call: TRBV28; clone_size: few
cdr3_nt: TGTGCCAGCAGTTTATCAGGGACAGGCTCCGACTATGGCTACGCCTTC; cdr3_aa: CASSLSGTGSDYGYAF; d_call: TRBD1; j_call: TRBJ1-2; v_call: TRBV27; clone_size: .
cdr3_nt: TGCGCCAGCAGCCGGCGGCTAGACAATGAGCAGTTCTTC; cdr3_aa: CASSRRLDNEQFF; d_call: .; j_call: TRBJ2-1; v_call: TRBV4-1; clone_size: many
cdr3_nt: TGTGCCAGCAGTCTCCGACCTTCGGGACTAGCGGAGAACACCGGGGAGCTGTTTTTT; cdr3_aa: CASSLRPSGLAENTGELFF; d_call: TRBD2; j_call: TRBJ2-2; v_call: TRBV27; clone_size: few
cdr3_nt: TGTGCCAGCAGTTACTCGGGGCGGGGGTACTCCTACGAGCAGTACTTC; cdr3_aa: CASSYSGRGYSYEQYF; d_call: TRBD2; j_call: TRBJ2-7; v_call: TRBV6-5; clone_size: many
cdr3_nt: TGCGCCAGCAGCCAAGGAAAGGGCCCCTACGAGCAGTACTTC; cdr3_aa: CASSQGKGPYEQYF; d_call: .; j_call: TRBJ2-7; v_call: TRBV4-3; clone_size: many
cdr3_nt: TGCGCCAGCAGCCAAGATTGGGGGGCTTCATTTGAAAAACTGTTTTTT; cdr3_aa: CASSQDWGASFEKLFF; d_call: .; j_call: TRBJ1-4; v_call: TRBV4-3; clone_size: many
cdr3_nt: TGCAGTGCTAGACCGGGTTTGGGGGAGACCCAGTACTTC; cdr3_aa: CSARPGLGETQYF; d_call: .; j_call: TRBJ2-5; v_call: TRBV20-1; clone_size: many